The rows below give T cell receptor beta chains drawn from one sample of a study of cytomegalovirus exposure and HLA in healthy donors. Sequencing used immunoSEQ multiplex PCR; TCRdb keeps in-frame clones, though not all of them. The top ten clones hold 1.5% to 2.5% of a sample with about 260,000 clones, roughly 81% of them seen once. The sequencing sample was made of PBMCs. Receptors originate from a woman between 35 and 50 years old in good health and CMV-seropositive. Each CDR3 is given with its conserved first and last residue. Fields, in order: CDR3 protein, CDR3 DNA, clone size, V gene, CDR3 length, J gene, D gene. A D gene is named only where the DNA matches it firmly. Part of the rows lack a size; the others show once, few, many or a class for expanded clones.

cdr3_aa: CASSSGLEGANVLTF
cdr3_nt: TGTGCCAGCAGTTCCGGACTGGAAGGGGCCAACGTCCTGACTTTC
clone_size: -
v_call: TRBV6-6
cdr3_length: 15
j_call: TRBJ2-6
d_call: -

cdr3_aa: CASSYRDRGEPLHF
cdr3_nt: TGTGCCAGCAGCTACCGGGACAGGGGAGAACCCCTCCACTTT
clone_size: -
v_call: TRBV5-6
cdr3_length: 14
j_call: TRBJ1-6
d_call: TRBD1

cdr3_aa: CSARTPEVGELFF
cdr3_nt: TGCAGCGCCAGGACTCCTGAGGTCGGGGAGCTGTTTTTT
clone_size: -
v_call: TRBV29-1
cdr3_length: 13
j_call: TRBJ2-2
d_call: -

cdr3_aa: CASSPLTPTEYNEQFF
cdr3_nt: TGTGCCAGCAGTCCTCTTACCCCGACAGAATACAATGAGCAGTTCTTC
clone_size: -
v_call: TRBV27
cdr3_length: 16
j_call: TRBJ2-1
d_call: -

cdr3_aa: CAISESASGRVTDTQYF
cdr3_nt: TGTGCCATCAGTGAGTCGGCTAGCGGGAGGGTCACAGATACGCAGTATTTT
clone_size: few
v_call: TRBV10-3
cdr3_length: 17
j_call: TRBJ2-3
d_call: TRBD2

cdr3_aa: CASSKDRGLVGNQPQHF
cdr3_nt: TGTGCCAGTAGTAAGGACAGGGGGCTGGTCGGCAATCAGCCCCAGCATTTT
clone_size: -
v_call: TRBV19
cdr3_length: 17
j_call: TRBJ1-5
d_call: TRBD1

cdr3_aa: CASSLERDYNEQFF
cdr3_nt: TGTGCCAGCAGTCTGGAGCGGGACTACAATGAGCAGTTCTTC
clone_size: -
v_call: TRBV6-4
cdr3_length: 14
j_call: TRBJ2-1
d_call: TRBD2

cdr3_aa: CASSRVTGPTNEKLFF
cdr3_nt: TGTGCCAGCAGCCGTGTGACGGGTCCAACTAATGAAAAACTGTTTTTT
clone_size: -
v_call: TRBV14
cdr3_length: 16
j_call: TRBJ1-4
d_call: -

cdr3_aa: CASRGQGATEAFF
cdr3_nt: TGTGCCAGCAGAGGACAGGGGGCGACTGAAGCTTTCTTT
clone_size: -
v_call: TRBV7-2
cdr3_length: 13
j_call: TRBJ1-1
d_call: TRBD1

cdr3_aa: CASSTTSGIYNEQFF
cdr3_nt: TGTGCCAGCAGCACGACTAGCGGGATTTACAATGAGCAGTTCTTC
clone_size: -
v_call: TRBV11-3
cdr3_length: 15
j_call: TRBJ2-1
d_call: TRBD2

cdr3_aa: CASRALGQGGPSNQPQHF
cdr3_nt: TGTGCCAGTAGGGCTCTGGGACAGGGAGGTCCTAGCAATCAGCCCCAGCATTTT
clone_size: -
v_call: TRBV19
cdr3_length: 18
j_call: TRBJ1-5
d_call: TRBD1

cdr3_aa: CASSFLIGELFF
cdr3_nt: TGTGCCAGCAGTTTTTTAATCGGGGAGCTGTTTTTT
clone_size: -
v_call: TRBV28
cdr3_length: 12
j_call: TRBJ2-2
d_call: -

cdr3_aa: CAISGQDSYEQYF
cdr3_nt: TGTGCCATCAGTGGGCAGGACTCCTACGAGCAGTACTTC
clone_size: -
v_call: TRBV10-3
cdr3_length: 13
j_call: TRBJ2-7
d_call: -

cdr3_aa: CASSPPGNTEAFF
cdr3_nt: TGTGCCAGCAGCCCTCCGGGTAACACTGAAGCTTTCTTT
clone_size: -
v_call: TRBV11-3
cdr3_length: 13
j_call: TRBJ1-1
d_call: -

cdr3_aa: CASGGGVGELFF
cdr3_nt: TGTGCCAGCGGTGGGGGCGTGGGGGAGCTGTTTTTT
clone_size: -
v_call: TRBV5-6
cdr3_length: 12
j_call: TRBJ2-2
d_call: -

cdr3_aa: CASSSRAGAYEQYF
cdr3_nt: TGTGCCAGTAGTTCCCGAGCGGGAGCCTACGAGCAGTACTTC
clone_size: -
v_call: TRBV19
cdr3_length: 14
j_call: TRBJ2-7
d_call: TRBD2

cdr3_aa: CASSTSIAGEIGEQYF
cdr3_nt: TGTGCCAGCAGCACTTCTATAGCGGGAGAAATTGGCGAGCAGTACTTC
clone_size: -
v_call: TRBV21-1
cdr3_length: 16
j_call: TRBJ2-7
d_call: -

cdr3_aa: CASTLAGHSTDTQYF
cdr3_nt: TGTGCCAGCACTCTAGCGGGCCATAGCACAGATACGCAGTATTTT
clone_size: -
v_call: TRBV11-2
cdr3_length: 15
j_call: TRBJ2-3
d_call: TRBD2

cdr3_aa: CASSLVSNGIYEQFF
cdr3_nt: TGCGCCAGCAGCTTGGTCTCGAACGGTATATATGAGCAGTTCTTC
clone_size: -
v_call: TRBV5-1
cdr3_length: 15
j_call: TRBJ2-1
d_call: -

cdr3_aa: CASLGDNLGNTEAFF
cdr3_nt: TGTGCCAGCTTAGGGGATAACCTGGGGAACACTGAAGCTTTCTTT
clone_size: -
v_call: TRBV25-1
cdr3_length: 15
j_call: TRBJ1-1
d_call: -

cdr3_aa: CASSFGSTDTQYF
cdr3_nt: TGTGCCAGCAGCTTCGGGAGCACAGATACGCAGTATTTT
clone_size: -
v_call: TRBV9
cdr3_length: 13
j_call: TRBJ2-3
d_call: -

cdr3_aa: CASSYSGGSNGYTF
cdr3_nt: TGTGCCAGCAGCTATTCCGGAGGGAGCAATGGCTACACCTTC
clone_size: few
v_call: TRBV7-2
cdr3_length: 14
j_call: TRBJ1-2
d_call: -

cdr3_aa: CASSRQGRGTEAFF
cdr3_nt: TGTGCCAGCAGCCGACAGGGCCGAGGCACTGAAGCTTTCTTT
clone_size: once
v_call: TRBV7-2
cdr3_length: 14
j_call: TRBJ1-1
d_call: TRBD1

cdr3_aa: CAWSTYRGRGYEQYF
cdr3_nt: TGTGCCTGGAGTACCTACAGGGGGCGAGGGTACGAGCAGTACTTC
clone_size: -
v_call: TRBV30
cdr3_length: 15
j_call: TRBJ2-7
d_call: TRBD1

cdr3_aa: CASSPIGQGETEAFF
cdr3_nt: TGTGCCAGCTCACCAATAGGACAGGGTGAAACTGAAGCTTTCTTT
clone_size: -
v_call: TRBV18
cdr3_length: 15
j_call: TRBJ1-1
d_call: TRBD1